The 20 T cell receptor beta chains in this list originate from one sample, sequenced in a study of neurological immune-mediated disorders. TCRdb re-called the 5' RACE reads with MiXCR, one entry per CDR3 protein. Of tens of thousands of distinct CDR3 sequences in the sample, around 3.6% were seen once. Sequencing used PBMCs. The source is a man in his thirties or forties with multiple sclerosis.

This clonotype was picked up many times. CDR3 DNA sequence: TGTGCCAGCAGCTTGCAAGGGAACTATGGCTACACCTTC. This encodes CASSLQGNYGYTF. The chain uses TRBV5-8 and TRBJ1-2; D uncertain. The CDR3 consists of 13 residues. CDR1 SGHTS and CDR2 YDEGEE come from the germline V gene. Trimming shortened V by 1 base and J by 2 bases, and 6 bases separated the two germline ends. The full variable domain, with the rest looked up from reference TRBV5-8 and TRBJ1-2, is EAGVTQSPTHLIKTRGQQATLRCSPISGHTSVYWYQQALGLGLQFLLWYDEGEERNRGNFPPRFSGRQFPNYSSELNVNALELEDSALYLCASSLQGNYGYTFGSGTRLTVV.

The J gene is TRBJ2-2, the V gene TRBV20-1, with TRBD1 as a possible D gene (5 bases). The CDR3 extends over 14 amino acids. The V end was cut by 0 bases, the J end by 2 bases, with 7 bases between. CDR1 DFQATT and CDR2 SNEGSKA come from the germline V gene (reference sequence). The CDR3 spells CSARDQGNTGELFF. CDR3 in DNA: TGCAGTGCTAGAGATCAGGGAAACACCGGGGAGCTGTTTTTT.

The sample holds many counts of this clonotype. V and J are TRBV5-1 and TRBJ1-1, with a weak D call TRBD1 (6 bases). Germline V lookup: CDR1 SGHRS, CDR2 YFSETQ. This CDR3 contains 13 residues. The V end lost 2 bases, the J end lost 4 bases, and 9 bases lay between the germline ends. DNA of the CDR3: TGCGCCAGCAGCTTCGAAGGGGGCACTGAAGCTTTCTTT. This encodes CASSFEGGTEAFF.

This clonotype has a count of ten or more. CDR3 sequence: CASSLSTPREQFF. CDR3 coding DNA: TGTGCCAGCAGTTTAAGTACCCCCCGGGAGCAGTTCTTC. The chain employs TRBV12-3 or TRBV12-4 and TRBJ2-1; D not resolved. Trimming took off 2 bases at V and 10 bases at J, with 12 bases between the two ends. CDR3 length: 13 residues.

This clonotype was counted at least ten times. This sequence joins TRBV5-1 and TRBJ1-1, with D tentatively TRBD1 (5 bases). Germline V gene data show CDR1 as SGHRS and CDR2 as YFSETQ. V lost 5 bases and J lost 1, with 12 bases in between. The CDR3 is 14 residues long. CDR3 sequence (DNA): TGCGCCAGCAGTAAAAACACAGGGAACACTGAAGCTTTCTTT. It translates to CASSKNTGNTEAFF.

This clonotype was detected many times. The chain has TRBV3-1 and TRBJ2-3; D is unresolved. V lost 8 bases, J lost 8 bases, and 11 bases lay in between. This CDR3 has 11 amino acids. Germline V gene lookup returns CDR1 LGHDT and CDR2 YNNKEL (reference sequence). CDR3 region: CASWDLGTQYF. CDR3 sequence (DNA): TGTGCCAGCTGGGATTTAGGTACGCAGTATTTT.

This clonotype was found many times. The CDR3 here is CSARATSANTQYF. The CDR3 nucleotides read TGCAGTGCTAGGGCTACTAGTGCCAATACGCAGTATTTT. This chain joins TRBV20-1 and TRBJ2-3; tentative D call: TRBD2 (5 bases). The CDR3 spans 13 residues. V was cut by 3 bases and J by 7 bases, with 14 bases left in between. The germline gives CDR1 DFQATT, CDR2 SNEGSKA (reference sequence).

This clonotype was detected many times. The CDR3 sequence: CASSPQPGRENSPLHF. The CDR3 DNA is TGCGCCAGCAGTCCTCAACCGGGACGGGAAAATTCACCCCTCCACTTT. The chain is built from TRBV5-1 and TRBJ1-6; perhaps TRBD1 as D (5 bases). Germline CDR1 reads SGHRS; CDR2 reads YFSETQ. V dropped 5 bases and J dropped 7 bases, with 19 bases sitting between them. CDR3 length: 16 amino acids.

This clonotype has a count of ten or more. The rearrangement uses TRBV7-6 and TRBJ1-1, with D perhaps matching TRBD1 (5 bases). Germline CDR1 reads SGHVS; CDR2 reads FNYEAQ. Trimming took 3 bases from V and 3 from J, leaving 14 bases between them. This CDR3 is built from 15 residues. The DNA of the CDR3 is TGTGCCAGCAGCTTTGTTGGGGGGGGGGACACTGAAGCTTTCTTT. Its translation is CASSFVGGGDTEAFF.

This clonotype was seen at least ten times. The V call is TRBV12-3 or TRBV12-4, the J call TRBJ2-2; the D is unclear. V was pared by 4 bases and J by 3 bases, with 3 bases between. This CDR3 is built from 12 residues. The CDR3 region is CASSYDTGELFF. The CDR3 region has the DNA TGTGCCAGCAGTTACGACACCGGGGAGCTGTTTTTT.

This clonotype was counted ten times or more. The rearrangement uses TRBV10-3 and TRBJ1-1; TRBD1 agrees at 8 bases. The J segment lost 4 bases and the V segment lost 2 bases, leaving 6 bases of the junction unmatched. The CDR3 is 15 amino acids. Germline values: CDR1 ENHRY, CDR2 SYGVKD. The CDR3 DNA sequence: TGTGCCATCAGTGAGCCGACAGGGGTTCGCACTGAAGCTTTCTTT. Its translation is CAISEPTGVRTEAFF.

This clonotype was detected ten times or more. The genes are TRBV6-1 and TRBJ2-7; the D gene is possibly TRBD1 (5 bases). The CDR3 length is 15 residues. The germline V and J ends were trimmed by 7 bases and 0 bases, with 16 bases remaining between them. The germline CDR1 and CDR2 sequences are MNHNS and SASEGT. The CDR3 DNA reads TGTGCCAGCACGAGACAGTTGGGCGGCTCCTACGAGCAGTACTTC. Amino acid sequence: CASTRQLGGSYEQYF.

This clonotype has at least ten counts. The rearrangement links TRBV28 to TRBJ2-7; D may be TRBD1 (6 bases). Trimming cost V 4 bases and J 6 bases, with 16 bases left between them. This CDR3 is 14 amino acids long. Germline CDR1 and CDR2: MDHEN and SYDVKM. The CDR3, as DNA: TGTGCCAGCAGTTCCCACAGGGTCAAGGGCGAGCAGTACTTC. This sequence encodes CASSSHRVKGEQYF. The full variable domain, its missing parts supplied by reference TRBV28 and TRBJ2-7, is DVKVTQSSRYLVKRTGEKVFLECVQDMDHENMFWYRQDPGLGLRLIYFSYDVKMKEKGDIPEGYSVSREKKERFSLILESASTNQTSMYLCASSSHRVKGEQYFGPGTRLTVT.

This clonotype was recorded at least ten times. This chain's CDR3 is CATSDADGGAYNEQFF. The CDR3 bases are TGTGCCACCAGTGATGCGGACGGGGGGGCCTACAATGAGCAGTTCTTC. The chain joins TRBV24-1 to TRBJ2-1; TRBD2 aligns across 8 bases. Germline V gene sequence: CDR1 KGHDR, CDR2 SFDVKD. This CDR3 spans 16 amino acids. V shed 3 bases and J 2 bases; nucleotides not matched to a gene: 5.

This clonotype showed up many times. The rearrangement joins TRBV29-1 to TRBJ2-3; 10 nucleotides agree with TRBD2. Trimming removed 6 bases from V and 6 bases from J; junction bases left unmatched: 6. The CDR3 runs to 13 residues. Germline V gene sequence: CDR1 SQVTM, CDR2 ANQGSEA. The CDR3 loop is CSVRTSGGDTQYF. The CDR3 bases are TGCAGCGTCCGGACTAGCGGAGGGGATACGCAGTATTTT.

This clonotype was counted ten times or more. V gene TRBV5-1 combines with J gene TRBJ1-2; 10 nucleotides align to TRBD1. The CDR3 totals 15 residues. The V segment lost 2 bases and the J segment 7 bases; nucleotides outside the gene matches: 8. CDR1 and CDR2 from the germline V gene are SGHRS and YFSETQ. The chain's CDR3 is CASSFSTGGSSGYTF. The CDR3 nucleotides read TGCGCCAGCAGCTTTTCGACAGGGGGCTCAAGTGGCTACACCTTC.

At least ten counts were recorded for this clonotype. This chain joins TRBV5-6 and TRBJ2-3, with 8 bases aligning to TRBD2. J gave up 0 bases and V 4 bases, and 7 bases lay outside the gene matches. CDR1 is SGHDT and CDR2 is YYEEEE in the germline V gene. This CDR3 region has 16 residues. CDR3 residues: CASSVRTSSSTDTQYF. CDR3 bases: TGTGCCAGCAGCGTCCGGACTAGCAGTAGCACAGATACGCAGTATTTT.

This clonotype was seen many times. The chain couples TRBV20-1 to TRBJ2-7; D is possibly TRBD1 (6 bases). Germline CDR1 reads DFQATT; CDR2 reads SNEGSKA (reference sequence). The ends were cut back, 2 bases at V and 4 bases at J, with 21 bases in the middle. The CDR3 runs 16 residues. In DNA form, the CDR3 reads TGCAGTGCTAGACCTCCTGCCCAGGACAGAAGTTACGAGCAGTACTTC. This encodes CSARPPAQDRSYEQYF.

The sample holds many counts of this clonotype. This chain links TRBV20-1 with TRBJ1-5, with 9 bases aligning to TRBD1. This CDR3 spans 17 amino acids. V shed 1 base and J 6 bases; nucleotides not matched to a gene: 13. Germline CDR1 reads DFQATT; CDR2 reads SNEGSKA (reference sequence). CDR3 nucleotides: TGCAGTGCTAGAGGTGCGGTGGGACAGGGAGGAGTTCAGCCCCAGCATTTT. Encoded protein: CSARGAVGQGGVQPQHF.

Many counts were recorded for this clonotype. The chain joins TRBV5-1 to TRBJ2-2; D may be TRBD2 (6 bases). CDR3 length: 15 residues. Trimming cost V 2 bases and J 5 bases, with 13 bases left between them. The germline CDR1 and CDR2 sequences are SGHRS and YFSETQ. The chain's CDR3 is CASSFGHGRTGELFF. The CDR3 DNA is TGCGCCAGCAGCTTCGGACACGGGAGAACCGGGGAGCTGTTTTTT. Full variable domain (missing parts from reference TRBV5-1 and TRBJ2-2): KAGVTQTPRYLIKTRGQQVTLSCSPISGHRSVSWYQQTPGQGLQFLFEYFSETQRNKGNFPGRFSGRQFSNSRSEMNVSTLELGDSALYLCASSFGHGRTGELFFGEGSRLTVL.